This is a list of T cell receptor beta chains from one sample in a study of cytomegalovirus exposure and HLA in healthy donors. Profiled with immunoSEQ multiplex PCR; TCRdb holds only in-frame clones, not every one. Of about 180,000 clones in the sample, 79% were seen once. What was sequenced was PBMCs. The receptors come from a middle-aged woman in good health and CMV-seronegative. CDR3s include the opening cysteine and the closing phenylalanine or tryptophan. The D gene is left open where the match is weak. Only some rows state a clone size, as once, few, many or a class for expanded clones.

>TRBJ1-3|TRBV7-6|.|.
CASSLEGGLTGNTIYF
TGTGCCAGCAGCTTAGAGGGGGGGTTGACTGGAAACACCATATATTTT
>TRBJ2-7|TRBV2|.|few
CASMRDYEQYF
TGTGCCAGCATGAGGGACTACGAGCAGTACTTC
>TRBJ2-5|TRBV7-9|.|.
CASSPLEETQYF
TGTGCCAGCAGCCCCCTTGAGGAGACCCAGTACTTC
>TRBJ1-2|TRBV29-1|TRBD1|once
CSVADRVEFNDGYTF
TGCAGCGTTGCTGACAGGGTGGAGTTTAATGATGGCTACACCTTC
>TRBJ1-5|TRBV27|TRBD1|.
CASSWDRGHQPQHF
TGTGCCAGCAGTTGGGACAGGGGCCATCAGCCCCAGCATTTT
>TRBJ2-7|TRBV5-1|TRBD1|.
CASSLGSTGGVPYEQYF
TGCGCCAGCAGCTTGGGATCTACAGGGGGCGTCCCCTACGAGCAGTACTTC
>TRBJ2-1|TRBV6-5|TRBD1|.
CASSYGTASNEQFF
TGTGCCAGCAGTTATGGGACAGCTTCTAATGAGCAGTTCTTC
>TRBJ2-3|TRBV28|TRBD2|.
CASIPPLAESTDTQYF
TGTGCCAGCATCCCCCCCCTAGCGGAGAGCACAGATACGCAGTATTTT
>TRBJ1-2|TRBV2|.|.
CASMGRVNYGYTF
TGTGCCAGCATGGGCAGGGTGAACTATGGCTACACCTTC
>TRBJ2-2|TRBV9|TRBD2|once
CASSGTSDDTGELFF
TGTGCCAGCAGTGGGACTAGCGACGACACCGGGGAGCTGTTTTTT
>TRBJ2-7|TRBV5-1|.|.
CASSLTVHDYEQYF
TGCGCCAGCAGCCTGACAGTCCACGACTACGAGCAGTACTTC
>TRBJ2-3|TRBV9|TRBD2|.
CASSPGTSGSVRTDTQYF
TGTGCCAGCAGCCCCGGGACTAGCGGGAGCGTGCGCACAGATACGCAGTATTTT
>TRBJ1-1|TRBV30|TRBD1|few
CAWSGGQVSWAFF
TGTGCCTGGAGTGGGGGACAGGTCTCATGGGCTTTCTTT
>TRBJ1-2|TRBV5-1|TRBD1|once
CASSLGSDRGYGYTF
TGCGCCAGCAGCTTGGGTTCTGACAGGGGCTATGGCTACACCTTC
>TRBJ1-6|TRBV19|TRBD1|once
CASRRDRGFNSPLHF
TGTGCCAGTCGGAGGGACAGGGGATTTAATTCACCCCTCCACTTT
>TRBJ2-3|TRBV9|TRBD1|.
CASRAGQGAADTQYF
TGTGCCAGCAGAGCGGGACAGGGGGCGGCAGATACGCAGTATTTT
>TRBJ1-4|TRBV7-9|.|.
CASSLVESNEKLFF
TGTGCCAGCAGCTTAGTAGAATCTAATGAAAAACTGTTTTTT
>TRBJ1-2|TRBV5-1|.|.
CASSMTANYGYTF
TGCGCCAGCAGCATGACAGCTAACTATGGCTACACCTTC
>TRBJ2-7|TRBV27|TRBD2|.
CASSPLAGVIPYEQYF
TGTGCCAGCAGTCCCTTAGCGGGAGTGATACCCTACGAGCAGTACTTC
>TRBJ1-3|TRBV11-2|.|.
CASSREVGALSGNTIYF
TGTGCCAGCAGCAGAGAGGTCGGTGCACTCTCTGGAAACACCATATATTTT
>TRBJ2-1|TRBV9|TRBD1|once
CASSGTGISYNEQFF
TGTGCCAGCAGTGGGACAGGGATATCCTACAATGAGCAGTTCTTC
>TRBJ2-7|TRBV4-3|TRBD1|.
CASSQQTGSSYEQYF
TGCGCCAGCAGCCAACAGACAGGGTCCAGCTACGAGCAGTACTTC
>TRBJ1-2|TRBV5-1|.|.
CASSSAGENYGYTF
TGCGCCAGCAGCTCGGCAGGCGAGAACTATGGCTACACCTTC
>TRBJ2-7|TRBV5-4|TRBD1|.
CASSSYRGNYEQYF
TGTGCCAGCAGCTCGTACAGGGGGAACTACGAGCAGTACTTC
>TRBJ2-2|TRBV15|TRBD2|.
CATSRDLAGGGGELFF
TGTGCCACCAGCAGAGATCTAGCGGGGGGGGGCGGGGAGCTGTTTTTT
>TRBJ1-2|TRBV12-5|.|.
CASGLDLRGWDGYTF
TGTGCTAGTGGTTTGGACCTCCGGGGTTGGGATGGCTACACCTTC
>TRBJ1-1|TRBV10-3|.|.
CAISSGQKNTEAFF
TGTGCCATCAGCTCAGGACAGAAGAACACTGAAGCTTTCTTT
>TRBJ2-1|TRBV7-9|.|.
CASSGSSYNEQFF
TGTGCCAGCAGCGGGAGCTCCTACAATGAGCAGTTCTTC
>TRBJ1-5|TRBV7-9|.|once
CASSETGGSRPQHF
TGTGCCAGCAGCGAGACAGGTGGATCGAGGCCCCAGCATTTT
>TRBJ1-5|TRBV6-5|TRBD1|.
CASSYGTGNSNQPQHF
TGTGCCAGCAGTTACGGGACAGGTAATAGCAATCAGCCCCAGCATTTT
>TRBJ2-7|TRBV7-2|.|once
CASSLDLGGGYEQYF
TGTGCCAGCAGCTTAGATCTGGGGGGAGGTTACGAGCAGTACTTC
>TRBJ1-2|TRBV7-3|TRBD1|.
CASSLSGTGDRGGYTF
TGTGCCAGCAGCTTAAGTGGGACAGGGGACCGAGGAGGCTACACCTTC
>TRBJ1-1|TRBV30|.|few
CAWSRQVVTEAFF
TGTGCCTGGAGTCGGCAGGTTGTCACTGAAGCTTTCTTT
>TRBJ2-6|TRBV5-1|TRBD1|.
CASSWGQGRTGANVLTF
TGCGCCAGCAGCTGGGGACAGGGAAGAACTGGGGCCAACGTCCTGACTTTC
>TRBJ2-7|TRBV6-5|.|.
CASSSGVAYEQYF
TGTGCCAGCAGTTCCGGGGTCGCCTACGAGCAGTACTTC
>TRBJ2-1|TRBV6-1|.|few
CASSEALEGNEQFF
TGTGCCAGCAGTGAAGCGTTAGAGGGCAATGAGCAGTTCTTC
>TRBJ2-2|TRBV27|.|.
CASSPGRNTGELFF
TGTGCCAGCAGTCCGGGAAGGAACACCGGGGAGCTGTTTTTT
>TRBJ1-4|TRBV5-1|.|.
CASSFRGANEKLFF
TGCGCCAGCAGCTTCAGGGGTGCTAATGAAAAACTGTTTTTT
>TRBJ1-5|TRBV19|.|.
CASSKWSGNSNQPQHF
TGTGCCAGTAGTAAGTGGTCAGGGAATAGCAATCAGCCCCAGCATTTT
>TRBJ2-1|TRBV9|TRBD2|.
CASSVEASGGGNEQFF
TGTGCCAGCAGCGTAGAGGCGAGCGGCGGGGGGAATGAGCAGTTCTTC
>TRBJ1-2|TRBV27|.|.
CASSFTPFGGAWGYTF
TGTGCCAGCAGTTTCACCCCCTTCGGGGGGGCATGGGGCTACACCTTC
>TRBJ1-3|TRBV6-5|.|few
CASSYSPDLNTIYF
TGTGCCAGCAGTTACTCTCCGGACTTAAACACCATATATTTT
>TRBJ2-1|TRBV28|TRBD2|.
CASSPNGGRDEQFF
TGTGCCAGCTCCCCTAACGGGGGGAGGGATGAGCAGTTCTTC
>TRBJ1-1|TRBV18|TRBD1|.
CASGQGGNTEAFF
TGTGCCAGCGGACAGGGTGGTAACACTGAAGCTTTCTTT
>TRBJ1-1|TRBV7-2|.|.
CASSSSGGITEAFF
TGTGCCAGCAGCTCCAGTGGGGGGATCACTGAAGCTTTCTTT
>TRBJ1-3|TRBV28|TRBD1|.
CASSLRTGTGNTIYF
TGTGCCAGCAGTTTGAGGACAGGGACTGGAAACACCATATATTTT
>TRBJ2-2|TRBV7-9|TRBD2|.
CASRERGRAGGNTGELFF
TGTGCCAGCCGCGAGAGAGGGAGAGCGGGGGGGAACACCGGGGAGCTGTTTTTT